This TCR beta chain was observed in a study of human T cells and chemical hapten exposure. V lost 3 bases and J lost 3; bases outside the gene matches: 3. Germline values: CDR1 DFQATT, CDR2 SNEGSKA (reference sequence). This CDR3 region has 14 residues. Time point of the sample: patch test 3, about 24 weeks after DPC sensitization. The treatment here: therapeutic diphenylcyclopropenone sensitization with weekly scalp DPC. Phlebotomy was performed prior to application of every patch test. This clonotype was seen only a few times. TCRdb recomputed calls from the RACE reads with MiXCR, one row per CDR3 protein. The repertoire has 210,000 or so distinct CDR3 sequences, about 22% of them found once; the top ten carry roughly 2.3%.

This sample comprised whole blood, obtained in connection with sensitization to the hapten diphenylcyclopropenone (DPC). This clonotype was obtained from a woman aged 40 to 50 with alopecia areata. Some clones in this sample may be carry-over from other donors' samples. The chain recombines TRBV20-1 with TRBJ2-1; the match to TRBD2 covers 9 bases. The CDR3 reads CSARTSGFYNEQFF. The CDR3 DNA reads as TGCAGTGCTAGGACTAGCGGTTTCTACAATGAGCAGTTCTTC.